Below, 15 T cell receptor beta chains from the same sample are listed, as sequenced in a study of Epstein–Barr virus B cells in breast cancer. RNA was the template for SMARTer libraries capturing complete alpha and beta V(D)J regions. MiXCR, run by TCRdb on the 5' RACE reads, gives a single entry per CDR3 protein. The sample records about 1,900 distinct CDR3 sequences, 14% to 15% being singletons. These receptors lack a known antigen. Specimen: tumor-infiltrating lymphocytes expanded in culture. These receptor sequences come from a woman between 40 and 55 years old with triple-negative breast cancer.

This clonotype was seen more than once but under ten times. The chain joins TRBV12-3 or TRBV12-4 to TRBJ2-7, with 9 bases fitting TRBD1. Trimming took 3 bases from V and 3 from J; bases not matched to a gene: 3. This CDR3 region has 14 residues. CDR3 nucleotide sequence: TGTGCCAGCAGTTTTGACAGGGGGGTCTACGAGCAGTACTTC. It translates to CASSFDRGVYEQYF.

The table lists this clonotype with a few counts. The chain carries TRBV19 and TRBJ2-2, with D perhaps matching TRBD1 (5 bases). V dropped 6 bases and J dropped 1 base, with 12 bases sitting between them. The CDR3 totals 15 residues. CDR1 is LNHDA, CDR2 SQIVND, per germline (reference sequence). The CDR3: CASRQGTLNTGELFF. CDR3 nucleotide sequence: TGTGCCAGTAGGCAGGGCACGCTGAACACCGGGGAGCTGTTTTTT.

In this sample, this clonotype turned up many times. The chain recombines TRBV10-3 with TRBJ1-2, with 9 nucleotides matching TRBD1. Per the germline V gene, CDR1 is ENHRY and CDR2 is SYGVKD. The CDR3 has 21 amino acids. J was trimmed by 5 bases and V by 6 bases; bases with no gene match: 28. The CDR3 protein is CAIRRDRAALSFKVSLYGYTF. DNA for the CDR3: TGTGCCATCAGACGGGACAGGGCCGCCCTTTCTTTCAAGGTTTCATTATATGGCTACACCTTC.

By sample share, this clonotype is medium-sized. This chain joins TRBV6-5 and TRBJ2-2; 11 bases are shared with TRBD2. This CDR3 is 21 amino acids long. Germline CDR1 reads MNHEY; CDR2 reads SVGAGI. V shed 6 bases, J shed 5 bases, and the junction held 23 bases outside the gene matches. The CDR3 bases are TGTGCCAGCAGCCATGACTTCCTAGCGGGGGGTCTAACCATGGTTACCGGGGAGCTGTTTTTT. It yields the protein CASSHDFLAGGLTMVTGELFF.

The chain employs TRBV5-1 and TRBJ1-6; D ambiguous. This CDR3 contains 15 residues. With 0 bases removed from V and 7 bases from J, the gap between germline ends came to 11 bases. Germline CDR1 is SGHRS and CDR2 is YFSETQ. CDR3 loop: CASSLEGIGNSPLHF. CDR3 coding DNA: TGCGCCAGCAGCTTGGAAGGGATTGGAAATTCACCCCTCCACTTT.

CDR3 residues: CASSSPGLAAYNEQFF. CDR3 sequence (DNA): TGTGCCAGCAGCTCTCCGGGACTAGCGGCCTACAATGAGCAGTTCTTC. The gene calls are TRBV13 and TRBJ2-1, with 11 bases lining up with TRBD2. From germline, CDR1 is PRHDT and CDR2 FYEKMQ (reference sequence). This CDR3 has 16 amino acids. J lost 2 bases, V lost 4 bases, and 4 bases had no gene match.

This clonotype has only a few counts. The chain is built from TRBV23-1 and TRBJ2-1; D possibly uses TRBD1 or TRBD2 (5 bases each). TRBV23-1 is classed as an ORF, of uncertain function. This CDR3 has 15 residues. Trimming removed 3 bases from V and 5 bases from J, with 14 bases in between. The CDR3 DNA reads TGCGCCAGCAGTCACGTCGGGGCCCGGAACAATGAGCAGTTCTTC. It specifies CASSHVGARNNEQFF.

Points on this clonotype: A much larger clone is a single base away; this may be a read error. This chain joins TRBV28 and TRBJ1-1; no clear D gene. V gave up 5 bases and J gave up 4 bases, with 17 bases separating them. This CDR3 is built from 15 residues. Germline CDR1 and CDR2: MDHEN and SYDVKM. CDR3 residues: CASSPFDRVPTEAFF. CDR3 in DNA: TGTGCCAGCAGTCCCTTCGACCGCGTCCCCACTGAAGCTTTCTTT.

This clonotype was observed a handful of times. The rearrangement joins TRBV5-6 to TRBJ2-1, with 9 bases fitting TRBD1. Germline-derived CDR1 and CDR2 are SGHDT and YYEEEE. This CDR3 region has 13 residues. V shed 4 bases, J shed 15 bases, and the junction held 11 bases outside the gene matches. The CDR3 sequence is CASSIRTGEGRFF. The CDR3, as DNA: TGTGCCAGCAGCATCCGGACAGGGGAAGGTCGGTTCTTC.

By proportion, this clonotype is medium-sized. The chain carries TRBV6-2 or TRBV6-3 and TRBJ2-3; D uncertain. V gave up 2 bases and J gave up 4 bases, with 10 bases separating them. The CDR3 sequence is 14 residues long. The germline gives CDR1 MNHEY, CDR2 SVGEGT. The DNA for the CDR3 is TGTGCCAGCAGTTACCAGATTATCGCAGATACGCAGTATTTT. Translation: CASSYQIIADTQYF.

This clonotype is labeled as medium-sized. The rearrangement joins TRBV11-2 to TRBJ1-1, with D perhaps TRBD1 (5 bases). The CDR3 is 15 amino acids. Trimming left V 2 bases short and J 1 base short, with 11 bases between. CDR1 and CDR2 from the germline V gene are SGHAT and FQNNGV. Here the CDR3 DNA reads TGTGCCAGCAGCTTATATGGGGGTTCGAACACTGAAGCTTTCTTT. It encodes CASSLYGGSNTEAFF.

A remark on this clonotype: Given a far larger clone just one base away, this is likely a sequencing read error. The gene calls are TRBV4-3 and TRBJ2-1, with 7 bases that match TRBD1. Germline assignment: CDR1 LGHNA and CDR2 YSLEER. The CDR3 spans 14 residues. The J segment lost 10 bases and the V segment lost 3 bases, leaving 9 bases of the junction unmatched. DNA for the CDR3: TGCGCCAGCAGCCAGAACACAGGGGTGGGGGAGCAGTTCTTC. Translated, it gives CASSQNTGVGEQFF.

The chain couples TRBV4-1 to TRBJ2-1; 7 bases match TRBD2. The junction had 3 bases not matched to a gene; V was cut back by 3 bases and J by 7 bases. The CDR3 runs 13 residues. Germline lookup yields CDR1 MGHRA and CDR2 YSYEKL. The CDR3 DNA sequence: TGCGCCAGCAGCCACCGGACTAGAAATGAGCAGTTCTTC. It encodes CASSHRTRNEQFF.

There are many counts of this clonotype. The chain combines TRBV28 with TRBJ2-1, with 9 bases aligning to TRBD2. The CDR3 spans 16 residues. V was pared by 5 bases and J by 7 bases, with 12 bases of the junction left unmatched. Germline V CDR1 and CDR2: MDHEN, SYDVKM. The CDR3 loop is CASSPPGGRARNEQFF. The CDR3 nucleotides read TGTGCCAGCAGTCCTCCTGGCGGGAGGGCCAGAAATGAGCAGTTCTTC. Full variable domain (outside the CDR3, taken from reference TRBV28 and TRBJ2-1): DVKVTQSSRYLVKRTGEKVFLECVQDMDHENMFWYRQDPGLGLRLIYFSYDVKMKEKGDIPEGYSVSREKKERFSLILESASTNQTSMYLCASSPPGGRARNEQFFGPGTRLTVL.

By frequency in the sample, this clonotype is medium-sized. The chain employs TRBV20-1 and TRBJ2-3; perhaps TRBD1 as D (6 bases). The length of the CDR3 is 16 residues. In germline, CDR1 is DFQATT, CDR2 SNEGSKA (reference sequence). V lost 0 bases, J lost 2 bases, and 15 bases lay in between. CDR3 nucleotide sequence: TGCAGTGCTAGAGATCTTGAGGGGGTGGTCACAGATACGCAGTATTTT. Its translation: CSARDLEGVVTDTQYF.